Presented here are 9 T cell receptor beta chains from one specimen sequenced in a study of blood T cells in healthy people across ages. It was with a sample-barcoded 5' primer and a J-beta primer mix that a second PCR of about 7 to 12 cycles was run. TCRdb redid the calling of the 5' RACE reads with MiXCR, one entry per CDR3 protein. The sample includes more than 750,000 distinct CDR3 sequences, about 29% of them seen just once. This sample was also put to use in a study of T cells of mothers and their children.

The sample comprised blood. The receptors shown here come from a woman aged 40 to 50 in good health.

This clonotype was observed many times. V usage is TRBV24-1 and J usage is TRBJ2-1, with TRBD1 identical over 10 bases. The CDR3 is 15 residues long. V lost 3 bases to trimming and J lost 7 bases; unmatched junction nucleotides: 5. The germline CDR1 and CDR2 sequences are KGHDR and SFDVKD. CDR3 nucleotide sequence: TGTGCCACCAGTGATCCCGGGACAGGGGTGAATGAGCAGTTCTTC. Translated, it gives CATSDPGTGVNEQFF.

In nucleotides, the CDR3 is TGTGCCAGCATCCTTGGACGGGAAGAGACCCAGTACTTC. This encodes CASILGREETQYF. The chain links TRBV28 to TRBJ2-5; D is unclear. Germline CDR1 MDHEN, CDR2 SYDVKM. Trimming cost V 7 bases and J 3 bases, with 12 bases left between them. The length of the CDR3 is 13 residues.

The rearrangement links TRBV27 to TRBJ2-5; D possibly matches TRBD1 or TRBD2 (5 bases each). Trimming stripped 8 bases from V and 0 bases from J, with 10 bases between. Germline lookup yields CDR1 MNHEY and CDR2 SMNVEV (reference sequence). This CDR3 spans 13 amino acids. CDR3 DNA: TGTGCCAGCGCTGGGACGTACCAAGAGACCCAGTACTTC. Residues: CASAGTYQETQYF.

This clonotype was seen at least ten times. This chain uses TRBV18 with TRBJ2-1; 11 bases are shared with TRBD1. Trimming at V came to 3 bases and at J to 9 bases, leaving 10 bases not matched to a gene. Germline-derived CDR1 and CDR2 are KGHSH and LQKENI. This CDR3 has 16 amino acids. The CDR3 DNA is TGTGCCAGCTCACCCGACGGACAGGGGGCATTTGGTGAGCAGTTCTTC. Translated: CASSPDGQGAFGEQFF. Together with reference TRBV18 and TRBJ2-1, the CDR3 gives the full variable domain: NAGVMQNPRHLVRRRGQEARLRCSPMKGHSHVYWYRQLPEEGLKFMVYLQKENIIDESGMPKERFSAEFPKEGPSILRIQQVVRGDSAAYFCASSPDGQGAFGEQFFGPGTRLTVL.

To note about this clonotype: Compared with germline, one end of the junction differs, possibly owing to a read error. The V gene is TRBV4-3, the J gene TRBJ1-2; weak D call: TRBD1 (5 bases). The CDR3 is 17 amino acids. The germline gives CDR1 LGHNA, CDR2 YSLEER. Here the CDR3 reads CASSQDGGRGLNYGYTF. The CDR3, as DNA: TGCGCCAGCAGCCAAGATGGGGGACGCGGGCTTAACTACGGCTACACCTTC.

The V call is TRBV3-1, the J call TRBJ2-3; the D gene is possibly TRBD1 (6 bases). Trimming cost V 4 bases and J 6 bases, with 11 bases left between them. CDR3 length: 13 residues. CDR1 is LGHDT, CDR2 YNNKEL, per germline (reference sequence). CDR3: CASSRTGLDTQYF. DNA for the CDR3: TGTGCCAGCAGCCGCACAGGGTTGGATACGCAGTATTTT.

CDR3 loop: CASSLVRIGGYTF. CDR3 DNA: TGTGCCAGCAGCTTGGTCAGGATCGGTGGCTACACCTTC. V gene TRBV5-4 combines with J gene TRBJ1-2; D gene unclear. This CDR3 comprises 13 residues. V lost 0 bases to trimming and J lost 7 bases, with 10 bases between them. Germline V gene sequence: CDR1 SGHNT, CDR2 YYREEE (reference sequence). Full variable domain (missing parts from reference TRBV5-4 and TRBJ1-2): ETGVTQSPTHLIKTRGQQVTLRCSSQSGHNTVSWYQQALGQGPQFIFQYYREEENGRGNFPPRFSGLQFPNYSSELNVNALELDDSALYLCASSLVRIGGYTFGSGTRLTVV.

Ten or more counts support this clonotype. The chain combines TRBV10-3 with TRBJ1-2; 7 nucleotides line up with TRBD1. Germline CDR1 reads ENHRY; CDR2 reads SYGVKD. After removal of 0 bases from V and 8 bases from J, the junction contained 9 bases not matched to a gene. CDR3 length: 15 amino acids. The CDR3, as DNA: TGTGCCATCAGTGAGTCGAGTAAGGGGGCGCGAGGCTACACCTTC. Its protein product is CAISESSKGARGYTF.

This clonotype has ten or more counts. At one boundary the junction diverges from the germline segment, which might be a read error. The rearrangement joins TRBV7-7 to TRBJ2-5; 7 positions agree with TRBD2. Germline-derived CDR1 and CDR2 are SSHAT and FNYEAQ (reference sequence). This CDR3 is built from 16 residues. The CDR3 DNA is TGTGCTAGCAGCTTAGCTCGTCCTAGCGGAAAAGAGACCCAGTACTTC. Amino acid sequence: CASSLARPSGKETQYF.